This TCR beta chain was documented in a study of radiotherapy plus CTLA-4 blockade in lung cancer. Background on the study: Objective responses occurred in 15% to 20% of patients; about 31% had disease control. The study, taken as a whole, reports: Early blood T cell clone dynamics reportedly forecast response best, with interferon-beta. Radiotherapy was combined with ipilimumab, and tumor-derived TCR clones then expanded in blood.

About this clone itself: The antigen remains undetermined.

The CDR3 covers 15 residues. Germline CDR1 and CDR2: KGHSH and LQKENI. V lost 2 bases and J lost 4, with 12 bases in between. Assay: immunoSEQ multiplex PCR; the TCRdb copy retains only in-frame clones and omits some. The table lists about 24,000 clones, about 76% of them singletons, with approximately 3% in the top ten. Focal radiation with ipilimumab CTLA-4 blockade was given to patients with chemo-refractory metastatic non-small-cell lung cancer. The sequence was obtained from a human donor with non-small cell lung cancer whose response to radiotherapy plus ipilimumab could not be evaluated. V and J are TRBV18 and TRBJ2-1; D is ambiguous. This material consisted of peripheral blood, taken from a patient treated with radiotherapy plus ipilimumab. As DNA, the CDR3 is TGTGCCAGCTCACCAATGGAAACAGCTTACAATGAGCAGTTCTTC. This codes for CASSPMETAYNEQFF.